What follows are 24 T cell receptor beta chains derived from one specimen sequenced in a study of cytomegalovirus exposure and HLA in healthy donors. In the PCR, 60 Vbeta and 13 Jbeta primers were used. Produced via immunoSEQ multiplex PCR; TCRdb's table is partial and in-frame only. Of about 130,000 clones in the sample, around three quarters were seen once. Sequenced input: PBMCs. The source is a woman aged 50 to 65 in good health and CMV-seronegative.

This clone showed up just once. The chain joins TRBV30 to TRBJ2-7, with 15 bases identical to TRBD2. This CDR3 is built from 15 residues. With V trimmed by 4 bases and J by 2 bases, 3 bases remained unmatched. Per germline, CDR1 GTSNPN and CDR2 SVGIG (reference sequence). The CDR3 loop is CAWTRTSGRAYEQYF. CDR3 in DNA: TGTGCCTGGACACGGACTAGCGGGAGGGCCTACGAGCAGTACTTC.

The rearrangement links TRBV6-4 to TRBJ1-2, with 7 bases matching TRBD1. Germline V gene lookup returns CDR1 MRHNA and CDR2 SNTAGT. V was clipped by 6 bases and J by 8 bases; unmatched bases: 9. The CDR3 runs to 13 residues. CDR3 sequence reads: CASSRDSFAGYTF. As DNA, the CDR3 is TGTGCCAGCAGCCGGGACAGCTTCGCCGGCTACACCTTC.

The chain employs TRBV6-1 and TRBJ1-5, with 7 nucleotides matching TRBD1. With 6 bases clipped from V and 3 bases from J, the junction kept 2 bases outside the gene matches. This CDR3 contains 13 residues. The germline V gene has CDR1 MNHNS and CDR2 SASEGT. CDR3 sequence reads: CASSGQANQPQHF. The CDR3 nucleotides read TGTGCCAGCAGCGGACAGGCCAATCAGCCCCAGCATTTT.

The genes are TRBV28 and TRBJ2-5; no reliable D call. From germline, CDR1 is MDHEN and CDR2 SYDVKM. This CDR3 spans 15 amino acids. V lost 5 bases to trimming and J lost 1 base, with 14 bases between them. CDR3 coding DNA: TGTGCCAGCAGTCTACCCAGACACAGCCAAGAGACCCAGTACTTC. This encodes CASSLPRHSQETQYF.

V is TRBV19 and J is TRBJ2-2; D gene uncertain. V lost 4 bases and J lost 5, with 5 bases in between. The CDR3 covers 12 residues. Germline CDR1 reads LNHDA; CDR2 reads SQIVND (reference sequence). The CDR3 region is CASSTSTGELFF. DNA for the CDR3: TGTGCCAGTAGTACTAGTACCGGGGAGCTGTTTTTT.

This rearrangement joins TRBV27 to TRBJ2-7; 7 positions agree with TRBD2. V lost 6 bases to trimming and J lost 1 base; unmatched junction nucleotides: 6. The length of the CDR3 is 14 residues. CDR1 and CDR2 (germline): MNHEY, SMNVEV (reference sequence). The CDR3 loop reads CASSPLAESYEQYF. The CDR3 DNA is TGTGCCAGCAGCCCCCTAGCGGAGTCCTACGAGCAGTACTTC.

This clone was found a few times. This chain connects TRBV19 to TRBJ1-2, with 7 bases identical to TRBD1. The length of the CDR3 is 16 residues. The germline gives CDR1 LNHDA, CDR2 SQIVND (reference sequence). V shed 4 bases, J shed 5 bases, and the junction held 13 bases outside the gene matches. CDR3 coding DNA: TGTGCCAGTAGTAGACCTCGTAAAGGGGGCGAATATGGCTACACCTTC. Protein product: CASSRPRKGGEYGYTF.

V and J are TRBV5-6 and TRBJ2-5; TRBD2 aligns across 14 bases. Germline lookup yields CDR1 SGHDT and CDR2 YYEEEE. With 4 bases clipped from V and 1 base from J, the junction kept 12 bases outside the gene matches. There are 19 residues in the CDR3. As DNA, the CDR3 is TGTGCCAGCAGCGCGTTGGGACTAGCGGGAGTAAAGATCCAAGAGACCCAGTACTTC. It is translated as CASSALGLAGVKIQETQYF.

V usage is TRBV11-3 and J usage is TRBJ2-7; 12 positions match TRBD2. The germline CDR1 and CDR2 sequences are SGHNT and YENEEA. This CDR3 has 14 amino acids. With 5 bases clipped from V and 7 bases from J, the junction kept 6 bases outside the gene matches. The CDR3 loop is CASSQSLAGGEQYF. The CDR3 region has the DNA TGTGCCAGCAGCCAATCCCTAGCGGGAGGGGAGCAGTACTTC. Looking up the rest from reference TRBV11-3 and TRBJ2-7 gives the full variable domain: EAGVVQSPRYKIIEKKQPVAFWCNPISGHNTLYWYLQNLGQGPELLIRYENEEAVDDSQLPKDRFSAERLKGVDSTLKIQPAELGDSAVYLCASSQSLAGGEQYFGPGTRLTVT.

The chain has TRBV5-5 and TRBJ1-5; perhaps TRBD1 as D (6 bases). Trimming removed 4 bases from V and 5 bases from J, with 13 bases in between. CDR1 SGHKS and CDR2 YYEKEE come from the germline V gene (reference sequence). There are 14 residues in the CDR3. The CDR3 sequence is CASSTTGWDQPQHF. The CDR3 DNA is TGTGCCAGCAGCACAACAGGGTGGGATCAGCCCCAGCATTTT.

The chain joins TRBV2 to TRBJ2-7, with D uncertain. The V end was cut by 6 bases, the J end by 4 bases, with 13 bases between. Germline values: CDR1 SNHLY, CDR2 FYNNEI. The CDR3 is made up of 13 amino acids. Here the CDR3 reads CASRAPGGYEQYF. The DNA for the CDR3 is TGTGCCAGCAGAGCCCCGGGTGGGTACGAGCAGTACTTC.

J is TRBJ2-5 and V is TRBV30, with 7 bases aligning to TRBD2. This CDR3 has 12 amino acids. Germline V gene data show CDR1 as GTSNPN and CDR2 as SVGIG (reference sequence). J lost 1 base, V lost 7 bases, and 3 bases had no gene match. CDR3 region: CASREGQETQYF. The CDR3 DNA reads TGTGCCTCGAGGGAGGGCCAAGAGACCCAGTACTTC.

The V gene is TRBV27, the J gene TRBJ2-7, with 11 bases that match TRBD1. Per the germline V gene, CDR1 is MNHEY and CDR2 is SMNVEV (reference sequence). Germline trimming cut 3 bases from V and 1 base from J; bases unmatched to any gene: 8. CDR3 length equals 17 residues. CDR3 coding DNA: TGTGCCAGCAGTTTTAAGAGGACAGGGGGCTTTTCCTACGAGCAGTACTTC. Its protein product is CASSFKRTGGFSYEQYF.

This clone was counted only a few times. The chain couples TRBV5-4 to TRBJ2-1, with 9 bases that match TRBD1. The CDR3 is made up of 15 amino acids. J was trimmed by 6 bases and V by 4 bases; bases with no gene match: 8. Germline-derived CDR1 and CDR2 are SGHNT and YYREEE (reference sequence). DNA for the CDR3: TGTGCCAGCAGCCCGGGACAGGGAAGTGGCAATGAGCAGTTCTTC. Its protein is CASSPGQGSGNEQFF.

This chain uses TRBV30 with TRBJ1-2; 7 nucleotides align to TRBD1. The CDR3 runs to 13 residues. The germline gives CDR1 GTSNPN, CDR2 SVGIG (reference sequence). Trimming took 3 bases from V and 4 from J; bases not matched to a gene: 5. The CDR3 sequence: CAWRGQGGYGYTF. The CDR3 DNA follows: TGTGCCTGGAGGGGCCAGGGGGGCTATGGCTACACCTTC.

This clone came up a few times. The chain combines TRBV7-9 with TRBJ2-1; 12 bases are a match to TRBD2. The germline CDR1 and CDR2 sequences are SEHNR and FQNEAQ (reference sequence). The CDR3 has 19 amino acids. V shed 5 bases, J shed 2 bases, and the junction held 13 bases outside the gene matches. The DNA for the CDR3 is TGTGCCAGCAGCGTACCTCTAGCGGGAGGGCCACGGACCTACAATGAGCAGTTCTTC. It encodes CASSVPLAGGPRTYNEQFF.

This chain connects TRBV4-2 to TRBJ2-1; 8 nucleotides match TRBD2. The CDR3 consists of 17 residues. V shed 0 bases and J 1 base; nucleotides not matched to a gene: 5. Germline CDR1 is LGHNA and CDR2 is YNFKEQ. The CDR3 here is CASSQDGAGGSYNEQFF. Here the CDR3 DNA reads TGTGCCAGCAGCCAAGACGGGGCGGGAGGATCCTACAATGAGCAGTTCTTC.

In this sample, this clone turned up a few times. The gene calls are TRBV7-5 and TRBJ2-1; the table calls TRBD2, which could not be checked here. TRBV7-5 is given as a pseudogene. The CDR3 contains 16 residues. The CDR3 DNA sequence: TGTGCCAGAAGCTGGGGGGGCCCCAGGAGGGGCAATGAGCAGTTCTTC. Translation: CARSWGGPRRGNEQFF.

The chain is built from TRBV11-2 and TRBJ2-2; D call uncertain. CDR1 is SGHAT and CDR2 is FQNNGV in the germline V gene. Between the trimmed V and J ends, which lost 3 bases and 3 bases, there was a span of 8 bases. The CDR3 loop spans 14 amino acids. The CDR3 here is CASSLMADTGELFF. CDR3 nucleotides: TGTGCCAGCAGCTTGATGGCGGACACCGGGGAGCTGTTTTTT.

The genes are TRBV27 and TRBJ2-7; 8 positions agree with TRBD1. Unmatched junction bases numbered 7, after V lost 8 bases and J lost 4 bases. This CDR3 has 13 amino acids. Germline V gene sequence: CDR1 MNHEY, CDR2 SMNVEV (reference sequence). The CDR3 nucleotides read TGTGCCAGCCGCGGACAGGGCCGATACGAGCAGTACTTC. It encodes CASRGQGRYEQYF.

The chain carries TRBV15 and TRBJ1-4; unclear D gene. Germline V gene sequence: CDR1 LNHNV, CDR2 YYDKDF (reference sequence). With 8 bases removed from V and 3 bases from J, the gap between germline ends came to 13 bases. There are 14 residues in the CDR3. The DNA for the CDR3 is TGTGCCACCCGAGGCGAGTTTTCTAATGAAAAACTGTTTTTT. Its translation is CATRGEFSNEKLFF.

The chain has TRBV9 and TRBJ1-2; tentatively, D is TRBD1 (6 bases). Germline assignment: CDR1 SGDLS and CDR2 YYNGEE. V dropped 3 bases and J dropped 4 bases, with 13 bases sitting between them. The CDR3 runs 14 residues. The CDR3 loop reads CASSEGVGGYGYTF. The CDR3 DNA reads TGTGCCAGCAGCGAGGGGGTAGGAGGCTATGGCTACACCTTC.

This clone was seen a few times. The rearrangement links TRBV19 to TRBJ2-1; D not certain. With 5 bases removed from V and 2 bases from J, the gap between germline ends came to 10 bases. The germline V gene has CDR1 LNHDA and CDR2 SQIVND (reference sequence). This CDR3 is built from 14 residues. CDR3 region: CASSRLRTYNEQFF. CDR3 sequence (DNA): TGTGCCAGTAGTCGCCTACGTACCTACAATGAGCAGTTCTTC. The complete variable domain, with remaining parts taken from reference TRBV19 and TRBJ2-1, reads DGGITQSPKYLFRKEGQNVTLSCEQNLNHDAMYWYRQDPGQGLRLIYYSQIVNDFQKGDIAEGYSVSREKKESFPLTVTSAQKNPTAFYLCASSRLRTYNEQFFGPGTRLTVL.

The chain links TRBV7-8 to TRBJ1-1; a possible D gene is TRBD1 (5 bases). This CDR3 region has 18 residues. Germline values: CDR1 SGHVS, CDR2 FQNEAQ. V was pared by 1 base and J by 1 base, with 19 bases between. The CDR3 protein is CASSLVPPGMMGNTEAFF. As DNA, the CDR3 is TGTGCCAGCAGCTTAGTCCCGCCAGGGATGATGGGGAACACTGAAGCTTTCTTT.